A single sample is the source of the 23 T cell receptor beta chains below, sequenced in a study of T cell changes during pregnancy in multiple sclerosis. Sequenced by immunoSEQ multiplex PCR; TCRdb stores in-frame clones only, minus some. The data hold approximately 20,000 clones, with around 86% observed a single time. The sequenced sample was CD8+ T cells from peripheral blood mononuclear cells, obtained in the third trimester of pregnancy. These receptors came from a female donor in good health, enrolled as a control in a pregnancy study.

This chain links TRBV5-5 with TRBJ2-7, with 9 bases fitting TRBD1. The germline gives CDR1 SGHKS, CDR2 YYEKEE (reference sequence). Trimming removed 0 bases from V and 3 bases from J; junction bases left unmatched: 4. The CDR3 totals 15 residues. CDR3 bases: TGTGCCAGCAGCTTGGCCCGGGACAGGGACTACGAGCAGTACTTC. Its translation is CASSLARDRDYEQYF.

The sample holds a few counts of this clone. The chain joins TRBV10-3 to TRBJ1-1, with D perhaps TRBD1 (5 bases). V lost 3 bases to trimming and J lost 6 bases, with 11 bases between them. The CDR3 covers 13 residues. Germline CDR1 reads ENHRY; CDR2 reads SYGVKD. The CDR3 sequence: CAISDKGLSEAFF. DNA for the CDR3: TGTGCCATCAGTGATAAGGGGCTCTCTGAAGCTTTCTTT.

This chain links TRBV27 with TRBJ2-7; 7 nucleotides line up with TRBD1. Looked up from germline, CDR1 is MNHEY and CDR2 is SMNVEV (reference sequence). This CDR3 contains 13 residues. V was clipped by 6 bases and J by 6 bases; unmatched bases: 8. The CDR3 sequence is CASSLGQYFEQYF. The CDR3 bases are TGTGCCAGCAGCCTGGGACAGTACTTCGAGCAGTACTTC.

This clone has only one observation. The chain links TRBV7-2 to TRBJ2-1; 8 positions agree with TRBD2. There are 16 residues in the CDR3. The germline gives CDR1 SGHTA, CDR2 FQGNSA. J lost 6 bases, V lost 5 bases, and 12 bases had no gene match. Here the CDR3 reads CASSLNLAGSGNEQFF. The DNA for the CDR3 is TGTGCCAGCAGCCTAAATCTAGCGGGTAGCGGCAATGAGCAGTTCTTC. Drawing the rest from reference TRBV7-2 and TRBJ2-1, the complete variable domain is GAGVSQSPSNKVTEKGKDVELRCDPISGHTALYWYRQSLGQGLEFLIYFQGNSAPDKSGLPSDRFSAERTGGSVSTLTIQRTQQEDSAVYLCASSLNLAGSGNEQFFGPGTRLTVL.

This chain connects TRBV4-3 to TRBJ2-2, with D perhaps matching TRBD2 (6 bases). Germline CDR1 and CDR2: LGHNA and YSLEER. The ends were cut back, 4 bases at V and 0 bases at J, with 18 bases in the middle. The CDR3 totals 18 residues. The CDR3 DNA reads as TGCGCCAGCAGCCCCATCCTCGGAGGGTGGGCGAACACCGGGGAGCTGTTTTTT. It codes for CASSPILGGWANTGELFF.

This clone was recorded a few times. The chain employs TRBV7-9 and TRBJ1-5; 8 bases fit TRBD1. V shed 4 bases and J 7 bases; nucleotides not matched to a gene: 9. Germline V CDR1 and CDR2: SEHNR, FQNEAQ (reference sequence). The CDR3 runs to 15 residues. The DNA for the CDR3 is TGTGCCAGCAGCTCGGACAGGGCCGCTGGGCAGCCCCAGCATTTT. Its protein is CASSSDRAAGQPQHF.

This chain links TRBV11-2 with TRBJ2-7, with 11 nucleotides matching TRBD2. Trimming removed 5 bases from V and 2 bases from J; junction bases left unmatched: 11. This CDR3 has 17 residues. Germline CDR1 reads SGHAT; CDR2 reads FQNNGV. The CDR3 spells CASSRGTSGGPPYEQYF. In nucleotides, the CDR3 is TGTGCCAGCAGCCGGGGAACTAGCGGGGGTCCCCCCTACGAGCAGTACTTC.

The chain joins TRBV7-9 to TRBJ2-7, with TRBD2 as a possible D gene (7 bases). Germline CDR1 reads SEHNR; CDR2 reads FQNEAQ (reference sequence). Trimming removed 5 bases from V and 3 bases from J, with 17 bases in between. The CDR3 sequence is 15 residues long. CDR3 sequence: CASSKEGGRSYEQYF. The CDR3 coding sequence is TGTGCCAGCAGCAAAGAGGGGGGGCGGAGCTACGAGCAGTACTTC. Full variable domain (remainder filled in from reference TRBV7-9 and TRBJ2-7): DTGVSQNPRHKITKRGQNVTFRCDPISEHNRLYWYRQTLGQGPEFLTYFQNEAQLEKSRLLSDRFSAERPKGSFSTLEIQRTEQGDSAMYLCASSKEGGRSYEQYFGPGTRLTVT.

J is TRBJ2-2 and V is TRBV29-1, with 9 nucleotides matching TRBD1. The CDR3 is made up of 16 amino acids. Trimming took 7 bases from V and 8 from J; bases not matched to a gene: 17. The V gene's germline CDR1 is SQVTM and CDR2 ANQGSEA. This CDR3 is CSAQIPGTGMKGELFF. Written as DNA, the CDR3 is TGCAGCGCACAAATCCCCGGGACAGGGATGAAAGGGGAGCTGTTTTTT.

The chain employs TRBV10-3 and TRBJ2-2; weak D call: TRBD1 (6 bases). The ends were cut back, 7 bases at V and 4 bases at J, with 13 bases in the middle. CDR3 length equals 14 residues. From germline, CDR1 is ENHRY and CDR2 SYGVKD. The CDR3 region has the DNA TGTGCCATCACCTCGGCAGGGGTCACCGGGGAGCTGTTTTTT. Its protein is CAITSAGVTGELFF.

The gene calls are TRBV30 and TRBJ1-2; 7 nucleotides align to TRBD1. The ends lost 3 bases at V and 6 bases at J; junction bases unmatched: 7. CDR1 and CDR2 from the germline V gene are GTSNPN and SVGIG (reference sequence). The CDR3 sequence is 13 residues long. The CDR3 is CAWSSTGSDGYTF. For the CDR3, the DNA is TGTGCCTGGAGCTCGACAGGGTCGGATGGCTACACCTTC. Combining the CDR3 with reference TRBV30 and TRBJ1-2 gives the whole variable domain SQTIHQWPATLVQPVGSPLSLECTVEGTSNPNLYWYRQAAGRGLQLLFYSVGIGQISSEVPQNLSASRPQDRQFILSSKKLLLSDSGFYLCAWSSTGSDGYTFGSGTRLTVV.

This clone has just a few counts. V and J are TRBV15 and TRBJ1-2; possibly TRBD1 for D (6 bases). Deletions cut 5 bases from V and 5 bases from J, with 18 bases between. CDR3 length equals 15 residues. The germline V gene has CDR1 LNHNV and CDR2 YYDKDF (reference sequence). The CDR3 protein is CATSPGGGPSYGYTF. CDR3 DNA: TGTGCCACCAGCCCGGGGGGCGGCCCAAGTTATGGCTACACCTTC.

This rearrangement joins TRBV25-1 to TRBJ2-5, with no clear D. The end of the DNA aligns better with TRBJ2-7, so the J call may be wrong. The germline V gene encodes CDR1 MGHDK and CDR2 SYGVNS. The CDR3 is made up of 13 amino acids. The CDR3 coding sequence is TGTGCCAGCACCCCACCGGAGAACTACGAGCAGTACTTC. Residues: CASTPPENYEQYF.

V usage is TRBV4-1 and J usage is TRBJ2-7; TRBD2 agrees at 9 bases. CDR1 MGHRA and CDR2 YSYEKL come from the germline V gene. The junction had 6 bases not matched to a gene; V was cut back by 0 bases and J by 0 bases. The CDR3 loop spans 17 amino acids. CDR3 sequence reads: CASSQEELAGASYEQYF. In nucleotides, the CDR3 is TGCGCCAGCAGCCAAGAGGAACTAGCGGGTGCCTCCTACGAGCAGTACTTC.

The chain combines TRBV9 with TRBJ2-3; 9 bases fit TRBD2. The CDR3 is 16 residues long. Unmatched junction bases numbered 4, after V lost 0 bases and J lost 2 bases. Germline V gives CDR1 SGDLS, CDR2 YYNGEE. This CDR3 is CASSVEGGGATDTQYF. The CDR3 nucleotides are TGTGCCAGCAGCGTAGAGGGCGGGGGGGCCACAGATACGCAGTATTTT.

This chain joins TRBV7-3 and TRBJ2-3; D is perhaps TRBD2 (6 bases). CDR1 and CDR2 from the germline V gene are SGHTA and FQGTGA. This CDR3 has 14 residues. The V end was cut by 3 bases, the J end by 5 bases, with 12 bases between. The CDR3 region has the DNA TGTGCCAGCAGCTTTTTGGGGGGTGGAGATACGCAGTATTTT. Translated: CASSFLGGGDTQYF.

This clone was observed a few times. The rearrangement uses TRBV5-6 and TRBJ2-2, with a possible D match to TRBD2 (6 bases). The CDR3 sequence is 16 residues long. The V end lost 1 base, the J end lost 2 bases, and 12 bases lay between the germline ends. Looked up from germline, CDR1 is SGHDT and CDR2 is YYEEEE. CDR3 nucleotide sequence: TGTGCCAGCAGCTTGATTGCGGGGCTTAACACCGGGGAGCTGTTTTTT. It encodes CASSLIAGLNTGELFF.

The J gene is TRBJ1-6, the V gene TRBV6-1; maybe TRBD1 (5 bases). The germline V gene has CDR1 MNHNS and CDR2 SASEGT. V lost 2 bases and J 11 bases, leaving 13 bases between the germline ends. CDR3 length equals 14 residues. CDR3 coding DNA: TGTGCCAGCAGTGAATGGAGGGGAGTGACACCCCTCCACTTT. Translated, it gives CASSEWRGVTPLHF.

J is TRBJ2-1 and V is TRBV5-6; 7 bases line up with TRBD2. CDR1 and CDR2 from the germline V gene are SGHDT and YYEEEE. The CDR3 loop spans 15 amino acids. The junction had 11 bases not matched to a gene; V was cut back by 4 bases and J by 7 bases. In nucleotides, the CDR3 is TGTGCCAGCAGCCTGGATTGGGACTATCAAAATGAGCAGTTCTTC. Translated, it gives CASSLDWDYQNEQFF. Full variable domain (rest looked up from reference TRBV5-6 and TRBJ2-1): DAGVTQSPTHLIKTRGQQVTLRCSPKSGHDTVSWYQQALGQGPQFIFQYYEEEERQRGNFPDRFSGHQFPNYSSELNVNALLLGDSALYLCASSLDWDYQNEQFFGPGTRLTVL.

The rearrangement joins TRBV15 to TRBJ2-3; 11 bases are shared with TRBD2. Trimming cost V 0 bases and J 6 bases; bases outside gene matches: 5. The CDR3 spans 16 residues. Germline V gives CDR1 LNHNV, CDR2 YYDKDF (reference sequence). CDR3 sequence reads: CATSRDYSGGADTQYF. CDR3 coding DNA: TGTGCCACCAGCAGAGATTATAGCGGGGGGGCGGATACGCAGTATTTT.

This sequence joins TRBV6-1 and TRBJ1-1; TRBD1 might be the D (6 bases). V was clipped by 3 bases and J by 4 bases, with 15 bases between them. This CDR3 has 15 residues. The germline V gene has CDR1 MNHNS and CDR2 SASEGT. The CDR3 here is CASSESTGWATEAFF. The CDR3 region has the DNA TGTGCCAGCAGTGAGAGTACAGGGTGGGCCACTGAAGCTTTCTTT.

In its sample, this clone was seen a few times. This chain joins TRBV28 and TRBJ1-6; 8 bases fit TRBD1. The germline V gene encodes CDR1 MDHEN and CDR2 SYDVKM. The ends lost 0 bases at V and 10 bases at J; junction bases unmatched: 2. The CDR3 covers 14 residues. DNA of the CDR3: TGTGCCAGCAGTTTATGGACAGGGGACTCACCCCTCCACTTT. It specifies CASSLWTGDSPLHF.

The chain recombines TRBV5-6 with TRBJ2-7, with a weak D call TRBD2 (5 bases). Trimming took off 2 bases at V and 0 bases at J, with 9 bases between the two ends. The CDR3 is 14 amino acids. The germline gives CDR1 SGHDT, CDR2 YYEEEE. CDR3 sequence reads: CASSLGRSSYEQYF. CDR3 nucleotides: TGTGCCAGCAGCTTAGGGAGAAGCTCCTACGAGCAGTACTTC.